One and the same sample provided the 14 T cell receptor beta chains below, sequenced in a study of CD8 T cells in ankylosing spondylitis. Each CDR3 protein gets one entry after TCRdb re-called the 5' RACE reads with MiXCR. The profile covers about 39,000 distinct CDR3 sequences, with less than 4% appearing a single time and under 3.5% taken by the ten largest. Material: blood, either unsorted or a sorted T cell fraction (not recorded which). The receptors derive from a male donor with ankylosing spondylitis or in good health (not recorded which).

This clonotype was seen ten or more times. This chain connects TRBV9 to TRBJ2-3; 7 positions agree with TRBD1. J gave up 4 bases and V 0 bases, and 14 bases lay outside the gene matches. This CDR3 is 18 amino acids long. The V gene's germline CDR1 is SGDLS and CDR2 YYNGEE. CDR3: CASSVDFRRDRGSDTQYF. CDR3 bases: TGTGCCAGCAGCGTAGATTTTAGAAGGGACAGAGGGTCAGATACGCAGTATTTT.

This clonotype appeared many times. The CDR3 region has the DNA TGTGCCAGCAGCGTAGGTACGGGGTCCACAGATACGCAGTATTTT. This gives the protein CASSVGTGSTDTQYF. The V gene is TRBV9, the J gene TRBJ2-3; D possibly corresponds to TRBD2 (5 bases). Trimming shortened V by 0 bases and J by 2 bases, and 10 bases separated the two germline ends. CDR1 and CDR2 from the germline V gene are SGDLS and YYNGEE. The CDR3 is 15 residues long.

This clonotype was picked up many times. The chain is built from TRBV9 and TRBJ2-5; 8 bases match TRBD2. The CDR3 is made up of 16 amino acids. Trimming removed 0 bases from V and 4 bases from J; junction bases left unmatched: 8. From germline, CDR1 is SGDLS and CDR2 YYNGEE. CDR3 nucleotides: TGTGCCAGCAGCGTAGCTGTAGCGGGGAGGGGAGAGACCCAGTACTTC. Amino acid sequence: CASSVAVAGRGETQYF.

This clonotype has ten or more counts. The genes are TRBV9 and TRBJ1-3; TRBD1 might be the D (5 bases). CDR3 length: 16 residues. Per the germline V gene, CDR1 is SGDLS and CDR2 is YYNGEE. V shed 4 bases and J shed 2 bases, with 16 bases lying between them. The CDR3 sequence is CASSLHTGTAGNTIYF. CDR3 DNA: TGTGCCAGCAGCCTCCACACCGGGACTGCTGGAAACACCATATATTTT.

Ten or more counts support this clonotype. V and J are TRBV9 and TRBJ2-1, with 7 bases lining up with TRBD2. J lost 2 bases, V lost 0 bases, and 2 bases had no gene match. This CDR3 comprises 15 residues. CDR1 is SGDLS, CDR2 YYNGEE, per germline. The CDR3 loop is CASSVASGTYNEQFF. The CDR3 DNA follows: TGTGCCAGCAGCGTAGCTAGCGGAACCTACAATGAGCAGTTCTTC.

The V gene is TRBV9, the J gene TRBJ2-3; D is ambiguous. There are 15 residues in the CDR3. V was cut by 0 bases and J by 3 bases, with 11 bases left in between. CDR1 is SGDLS, CDR2 YYNGEE, per germline. This CDR3 reads CASSVGAPMTDTQYF. The CDR3 coding sequence is TGTGCCAGCAGCGTAGGGGCACCTATGACAGATACGCAGTATTTT.

This clonotype was counted at least ten times. V and J are TRBV9 and TRBJ1-2; TRBD1 is a possible D gene (6 bases). V lost 0 bases, J lost 8 bases, and 8 bases lay in between. Germline CDR1 is SGDLS and CDR2 is YYNGEE. The CDR3 spans 12 residues. The CDR3 DNA follows: TGTGCCAGCAGCGTAGCAGGGGCCGGCTACACCTTC. Residues: CASSVAGAGYTF. Complete variable domain (other parts from reference TRBV9 and TRBJ1-2): DSGVTQTPKHLITATGQRVTLRCSPRSGDLSVYWYQQSLDQGLQFLIQYYNGEERAKGNILERFSAQQFPDLHSELNLSSLELGDSALYFCASSVAGAGYTFGSGTRLTVV.

The table lists this clonotype with many counts. This chain joins TRBV9 and TRBJ1-6; D gene ambiguous. The V end was cut by 0 bases, the J end by 10 bases, with 14 bases between. The germline CDR1 and CDR2 sequences are SGDLS and YYNGEE. The CDR3 extends over 15 amino acids. The CDR3 region is CASSVGVEGGSPLHF. CDR3 coding DNA: TGTGCCAGCAGCGTAGGCGTGGAGGGAGGATCACCCCTCCACTTT. Based on the CDR3 plus reference TRBV9 and TRBJ1-6, the full variable domain is DSGVTQTPKHLITATGQRVTLRCSPRSGDLSVYWYQQSLDQGLQFLIQYYNGEERAKGNILERFSAQQFPDLHSELNLSSLELGDSALYFCASSVGVEGGSPLHFGNGTRLTVT.

This clonotype was picked up many times. The V gene is TRBV9, the J gene TRBJ2-5; D perhaps matches TRBD1 (5 bases). Trimming stripped 2 bases from V and 5 bases from J, with 10 bases between. The CDR3 is made up of 13 amino acids. The germline gives CDR1 SGDLS, CDR2 YYNGEE. CDR3 DNA: TGTGCCAGCAGCGTCAGGGTTGAGGAGACCCAGTACTTC. Amino acids: CASSVRVEETQYF.

This clonotype was seen at least ten times. The chain joins TRBV9 to TRBJ2-2, with TRBD2 matching 14 bases. J was trimmed by 4 bases and V by 5 bases; bases with no gene match: 10. The CDR3 sequence is 18 residues long. Germline V gene sequence: CDR1 SGDLS, CDR2 YYNGEE. In DNA, the CDR3 is TGTGCCAGCAGTCAAATCGGGACTAGCGGGAGAAGCACCGGGGAGCTGTTTTTT. Encoded protein: CASSQIGTSGRSTGELFF.

This clonotype has at least ten counts. The chain recombines TRBV9 with TRBJ2-7, with 8 bases fitting TRBD2. CDR3 length: 13 amino acids. The V gene end was trimmed by 4 bases and the J gene end by 6 bases; junction bases not matched to a gene: 6. CDR1 and CDR2 from the germline V gene are SGDLS and YYNGEE. The DNA for the CDR3 is TGTGCCAGCAGCTTCCGTAGCGGGACCGAGCAGTACGTC. Protein: CASSFRSGTEQYV.

This clonotype was seen many times. The rearrangement uses TRBV9 and TRBJ2-5, with D possibly being TRBD1 or TRBD2 (5 bases each). CDR1 is SGDLS and CDR2 is YYNGEE in the germline V gene. Trimming left V 0 bases short and J 1 base short, with 13 bases between. The CDR3 is 16 residues long. The CDR3 here is CASSVGGRDGQETQYF. CDR3 bases: TGTGCCAGCAGCGTAGGGGGACGGGACGGCCAAGAGACCCAGTACTTC.

The sample holds many counts of this clonotype. CDR3 sequence: CASSPSARGTTDTQYF. Written as DNA, the CDR3 is TGTGCCAGCAGCCCTAGCGCCAGGGGAACCACAGATACGCAGTATTTT. The rearrangement uses TRBV9 and TRBJ2-3; D is tentatively TRBD1 or TRBD2 (6 bases each). The germline gives CDR1 SGDLS, CDR2 YYNGEE. Deletions cut 4 bases from V and 2 bases from J, with 17 bases between. The CDR3 loop spans 16 amino acids. The full variable domain, in which reference TRBV9 and TRBJ2-3 provide the parts outside the CDR3, is DSGVTQTPKHLITATGQRVTLRCSPRSGDLSVYWYQQSLDQGLQFLIQYYNGEERAKGNILERFSAQQFPDLHSELNLSSLELGDSALYFCASSPSARGTTDTQYFGPGTRLTVL.

This clonotype was seen ten or more times. DNA for the CDR3: TGTGCCAGCAGCGTAGTTGCTAGCGGGAGGGAGACCCAGTACTTC. Encoded protein: CASSVVASGRETQYF. V and J are TRBV9 and TRBJ2-5, with TRBD2 matching over 11 bases. The V and J ends lost 0 bases and 5 bases, in that order; junction bases with no gene match: 3. CDR3 length: 15 amino acids. The germline V gene encodes CDR1 SGDLS and CDR2 YYNGEE.